This T cell receptor beta chain was captured in a study of T cells in Graves' hyperthyroidism and ophthalmopathy. The study enrolled patients aged 18 to 65 with newly diagnosed hyperthyroidism of under 2 months' duration. Not enrolled were patients with uncontrolled infection, other autoimmune disease, pregnancy or lactation. TCR beta CDR3 sequences were amplified from RNA transcripts. In the first-round RT-PCR of the TCR CDR3, the HTBI primer set was used. TCRdb re-called the multiplex PCR reads with MiXCR, one entry per CDR3 protein. The table lists roughly 700,000 distinct CDR3 sequences, 13% to 15% of them singletons. J lost 3 bases, V lost 5 bases, and 1 base had no gene match. The CDR3 length is 14 residues. The germline CDR1 and CDR2 sequences are SGHAT and FQNNGV. Whole-study results and caveats: Expanded thyroid clonotypes (above 0.001) were mostly also found in blood.

The sample holds many counts of this clonotype. Its target is unknown. Sequenced: blood. The V gene is TRBV11-2, the J gene TRBJ2-7; 13 bases align to TRBD2. This TCR was sampled from a woman younger than 35 with Graves' hyperthyroidism. CDR3 sequence (DNA): TGTGCCAGCAGCGGACTAGCGGGAGACTACGAGCAGTACTTC. Translation gives CASSGLAGDYEQYF. Looking up the rest from reference TRBV11-2 and TRBJ2-7 gives the full variable domain: EAGVAQSPRYKIIEKRQSVAFWCNPISGHATLYWYQQILGQGPKLLIQFQNNGVVDDSQLPKDRFSAERLKGVDSTLKIQPAKLEDSAVYLCASSGLAGDYEQYFGPGTRLTVT.